Given below is one T cell receptor beta chain in context. These data come from a study of blood T cell repertoires in COVID-19. Repertoires were generated with immunoSEQ multiplex PCR, while TCRdb's copy carries only in-frame clones and drops some. Among some 160,000 clones listed, approximately 92% were seen once. The TCR originated in a woman aged 55-69 years with active COVID-19. Specimen: peripheral blood.

The CDR3: CASSLASRGLGNTIYF. CDR3 coding DNA: TGTGCCAGCAGCTTAGCGTCGAGGGGGCTCGGAAACACCATATATTTT. The V and J genes are TRBV7-2 and TRBJ1-3; 7 bases fit TRBD1. There are 16 residues in the CDR3. Germline CDR1 reads SGHTA; CDR2 reads FQGNSA. The trim removed 0 bases at V and 4 bases at J, leaving 6 bases unmatched.